What follows are 32 T cell receptor beta chains derived from one specimen sequenced in a study. TCRdb reprocessed the 5' RACE reads with MiXCR, giving one entry per CDR3 protein. The sample yields around 21,000 distinct CDR3 sequences, more than 25% seen once. Sequencing input: tumor-infiltrating naive CD4+ T cells sorted from the breast tumor. Subset of the sample: naive CD4+ T cells, CD4+CD45RA+CD25-. Receptors originate from a female donor with breast cancer.

This clonotype was counted at least ten times. This chain connects TRBV7-3 to TRBJ2-7; either TRBD1 or TRBD2 may supply D (5 bases each). V shed 0 bases and J shed 2 bases, with 11 bases lying between them. Looked up from germline, CDR1 is SGHTA and CDR2 is FQGTGA. This CDR3 is 15 amino acids long. The CDR3 nucleotides are TGTGCCAGCAGCTTAACTCCAGGGACCACCTACGAGCAGTACTTC. Translated: CASSLTPGTTYEQYF.

This clonotype ranks as medium-sized. This chain connects TRBV20-1 to TRBJ2-1; D perhaps matches TRBD2 (6 bases). Germline V gene sequence: CDR1 DFQATT, CDR2 SNEGSKA (reference sequence). V lost 6 bases, J lost 0 bases, and 12 bases lay in between. The CDR3 covers 14 residues. Here the CDR3 reads CSATLATSYNEQFF. CDR3 nucleotide sequence: TGCAGTGCGACCCTAGCGACCTCCTACAATGAGCAGTTCTTC.

As concerns this clonotype: This could be a read error, since a much larger clone is one nucleotide away. V and J are TRBV6-5 and TRBJ1-5, with D hard to call. Germline assignment: CDR1 MNHEY and CDR2 SVGAGI. The CDR3 totals 14 residues. The CDR3 region has the DNA TGTGCCAGCAGTCCGGCGGGGAGGAATCAGCTCCAGCATTTT. Its translation is CASSPAGRNQLQHF.

The chain has TRBV20-1 and TRBJ2-7; a possible D gene is TRBD2 (5 bases). The CDR3 is 12 amino acids. Trimming took 8 bases from V and 6 from J, leaving 17 bases between them. The V gene's germline CDR1 is DFQATT and CDR2 SNEGSKA (reference sequence). The CDR3 region is CSLLGPIGEQYF. The CDR3, as DNA: TGCAGTCTACTAGGCCCGATTGGCGAGCAGTACTTC.

By share of the sample, this clonotype is medium-sized. The rearrangement uses TRBV20-1 and TRBJ1-5; the D is unclear. The CDR3 has 14 amino acids. Germline CDR1 and CDR2: DFQATT and SNEGSKA (reference sequence). V lost 3 bases, J lost 0 bases, and 9 bases lay in between. This CDR3 reads CSARHPYSNQPQHF. In DNA form, the CDR3 reads TGCAGTGCTAGGCACCCTTATAGCAATCAGCCCCAGCATTTT.

The rearrangement uses TRBV20-1 and TRBJ2-7, with D maybe TRBD1 (5 bases). CDR3 length: 12 residues. The ends were cut back, 6 bases at V and 5 bases at J, with 14 bases in the middle. Germline CDR1 DFQATT, CDR2 SNEGSKA (reference sequence). The CDR3 loop is CSAGQGIDEQYF. CDR3 in DNA: TGCAGTGCGGGGCAGGGTATAGACGAGCAGTACTTC.

The chain has TRBV5-1 and TRBJ2-1; 8 bases are shared with TRBD2. This CDR3 is built from 16 residues. V gave up 0 bases and J gave up 10 bases; unmatched junction bases: 12. Per the germline V gene, CDR1 is SGHRS and CDR2 is YFSETQ. CDR3 amino acids: CASSLGRGSGTEEQFF. DNA of the CDR3: TGCGCCAGCAGCTTGGGCCGTGGTAGCGGGACGGAAGAGCAGTTCTTC.

To note about this clonotype: A much more abundant neighbour one base away suggests this may be a read error. The chain couples TRBV4-1 to TRBJ2-1; 15 bases are a match to TRBD2. V was pared by 1 base and J by 9 bases, with 4 bases of the junction left unmatched. CDR1 and CDR2 (germline): MGHRA, YSYEKL. This CDR3 comprises 16 residues. CDR3 nucleotide sequence: TGCGCCAGCAGCCAAGGTCCGGGACTAGCGGGAGGTGAGCAGTTCTTC. Translated, it gives CASSQGPGLAGGEQFF.

The chain recombines TRBV7-9 with TRBJ2-1; 9 bases align to TRBD2. This CDR3 is 15 amino acids long. The germline V gene has CDR1 SEHNR and CDR2 FQNEAQ (reference sequence). With V trimmed by 5 bases and J by 8 bases, 10 bases remained unmatched. Here the CDR3 reads CASSVGLAKGDEQFF. The CDR3 nucleotides read TGTGCCAGCAGCGTGGGACTAGCCAAGGGGGATGAGCAGTTCTTC.

This clonotype was found many times. J is TRBJ1-5 and V is TRBV12-3 or TRBV12-4; D perhaps matches TRBD1 (5 bases). V lost 5 bases to trimming and J lost 4 bases, with 21 bases between them. The CDR3 loop spans 17 amino acids. The CDR3 is CASSQRARGGRNQPQHF. The CDR3 nucleotides are TGTGCCAGCAGTCAAAGGGCTAGGGGTGGCAGAAATCAGCCCCAGCATTTT.

This clonotype was picked up a small number of times. A read error may explain this, as a much larger clone is one base away. The chain links TRBV12-3 or TRBV12-4 to TRBJ2-7; D possibly corresponds to TRBD2 (6 bases). The CDR3 spans 13 residues. V shed 4 bases and J shed 6 bases, with 13 bases lying between them. CDR3 bases: TGTGCCAGCAGTTGGAGGGAAGTAGGCGAGCAGTACTTC. This codes for CASSWREVGEQYF.

This clonotype turned up a few times. V and J are TRBV24-1 and TRBJ1-2; no clear D. V shed 4 bases and J shed 2 bases, with 4 bases lying between them. CDR3 length: 12 amino acids. The germline gives CDR1 KGHDR, CDR2 SFDVKD. The CDR3 here is CATSERNYGYTF. The CDR3 DNA reads TGTGCCACCAGTGAGAGAAACTATGGCTACACCTTC.

Comment on this clonotype: This may arise from a read error, as a much more abundant clone is one base away. The V and J genes are TRBV20-1 and TRBJ1-2; D may be TRBD1 (5 bases). Germline CDR1 and CDR2: DFQATT and SNEGSKA (reference sequence). This CDR3 comprises 13 residues. Trimming took 6 bases from V and 8 from J, leaving 19 bases between them. CDR3 sequence (DNA): TGCAGTGCAAGGGGACGGGCCGTCGAGGGCTACACCTTC. As protein: CSARGRAVEGYTF.

V usage is TRBV6-5 and J usage is TRBJ1-1; 7 nucleotides align to TRBD1. Germline V gives CDR1 MNHEY, CDR2 SVGAGI. Trimming at V came to 2 bases and at J to 6 bases, leaving 12 bases not matched to a gene. The CDR3 length is 16 residues. The DNA of the CDR3 is TGTGCCAGCAGTTACACTCTAGGGCAGGGGGGGGCTGAAGCTTTCTTT. Residues: CASSYTLGQGGAEAFF.

This clonotype turned up a few times. The CDR3 spells CASSPRLAGGREQYF. As DNA, the CDR3 is TGTGCCAGCAGTCCAAGACTAGCGGGAGGGCGCGAGCAGTACTTC. The J gene is TRBJ2-7, the V gene TRBV12-3 or TRBV12-4; 14 bases fit TRBD2. The V segment lost 5 bases and the J segment 6 bases; nucleotides outside the gene matches: 6. The CDR3 loop spans 15 amino acids.

This sequence joins TRBV12-3 or TRBV12-4 and TRBJ1-1; 8 bases line up with TRBD1. The ends lost 4 bases at V and 5 bases at J; junction bases unmatched: 6. The CDR3 runs to 14 residues. This CDR3 is CASSSQGAGTEAFF. The CDR3 DNA sequence: TGTGCCAGCAGTTCGCAGGGGGCGGGGACTGAAGCTTTCTTT.

V and J are TRBV20-1 and TRBJ1-2; possible D gene TRBD1, 6 bases. Germline V gene lookup returns CDR1 DFQATT and CDR2 SNEGSKA (reference sequence). The CDR3 runs to 13 residues. V was cut by 0 bases and J by 8 bases, with 13 bases left in between. CDR3 coding DNA: TGCAGTGCTAGAGATCTACAGGGAGACGGCTACACCTTC. Its translation: CSARDLQGDGYTF.

Judged by abundance, this clonotype is medium-sized. This rearrangement joins TRBV5-1 to TRBJ1-1, with a weak D call TRBD1 (6 bases). CDR1 is SGHRS and CDR2 is YFSETQ in the germline V gene. V was pared by 2 bases and J by 1 base, with 15 bases between. The CDR3 contains 16 residues. CDR3 amino acids: CASSLTTGHRNTEAFF. As DNA, the CDR3 is TGCGCCAGCAGCTTAACCACGGGACATCGGAACACTGAAGCTTTCTTT.

The rearrangement uses TRBV5-1 and TRBJ1-5; weak D call: TRBD1 (6 bases). Germline V CDR1 and CDR2: SGHRS, YFSETQ. V lost 0 bases and J lost 0, with 10 bases in between. CDR3 length: 16 amino acids. Here the CDR3 DNA reads TGCGCCAGCAGCTTGGAGGGGGGCTATAGCAATCAGCCCCAGCATTTT. This codes for CASSLEGGYSNQPQHF.

This clonotype was detected ten times or more. The J gene is TRBJ2-1, the V gene TRBV5-1; 11 bases agree with TRBD1. Germline CDR1 SGHRS, CDR2 YFSETQ. With V trimmed by 3 bases and J by 6 bases, 5 bases remained unmatched. This CDR3 comprises 15 residues. DNA of the CDR3: TGCGCCAGCAGCTGGGCCGGGACAGGGGGCAATGAGCAGTTCTTC. Its protein is CASSWAGTGGNEQFF.

The chain employs TRBV12-3 or TRBV12-4 and TRBJ1-1, with D uncertain. V gave up 5 bases and J gave up 2 bases, with 12 bases separating them. The CDR3 is 14 residues long. The CDR3 region has the DNA TGTGCCAGCAGTCCCGGGATCCTAAACACTGAAGCTTTCTTT. Translating it yields CASSPGILNTEAFF.

This clonotype was counted at least ten times. J is TRBJ2-5 and V is TRBV5-1, with D uncertain. The CDR3 has 14 residues. The V end lost 0 bases, the J end lost 0 bases, and 6 bases lay between the germline ends. Germline CDR1 reads SGHRS; CDR2 reads YFSETQ. CDR3 loop: CASSLGQNQETQYF. The CDR3 bases are TGCGCCAGCAGCTTGGGGCAGAACCAAGAGACCCAGTACTTC.

This clonotype was seen many times. The chain employs TRBV12-3 or TRBV12-4 and TRBJ2-1; D remains unclear. The germline V and J ends were trimmed by 6 bases and 7 bases, with 13 bases remaining between them. This CDR3 is 13 amino acids long. CDR3 DNA sequence: TGTGCCAGCAGCCTTGTAGGGTGGAATGAGCAGTTCTTC. As protein: CASSLVGWNEQFF.

As concerns this clonotype: This may come from a read error, since a much larger clone is one base off. This chain links TRBV12-3 or TRBV12-4 with TRBJ1-6; unclear D gene. The CDR3 has 13 amino acids. The CDR3 is CAGSPRANSPLHF. The CDR3 DNA sequence: TGTGCCGGCAGCCCCCGCGCTAATTCACCCCTCCACTTT.

A single count supports this clonotype. This chain connects TRBV7-3 to TRBJ2-3, with unresolved D. The V end lost 5 bases, the J end lost 0 bases, and 12 bases lay between the germline ends. There are 15 residues in the CDR3. Germline V lookup: CDR1 SGHTA, CDR2 FQGTGA. In nucleotides, the CDR3 is TGTGCCAGCAGCCCCTCCTACCAAAGCACAGATACGCAGTATTTT. It is translated as CASSPSYQSTDTQYF.

This clonotype occurred once. The chain recombines TRBV6-1 with TRBJ2-1; 7 positions agree with TRBD2. V dropped 6 bases and J dropped 9; count of bases not matched to a gene: 14. The CDR3 spans 15 residues. CDR1 and CDR2 from the germline V gene are MNHNS and SASEGT. CDR3 nucleotides: TGTGCCAGCAGATTGAGGCTAGCGGAGGGAGGTGAGCAGTTCTTC. This sequence encodes CASRLRLAEGGEQFF.

This clonotype was counted ten times or more. The chain uses TRBV6-5 and TRBJ2-7, with 9 bases that match TRBD1. J gave up 2 bases and V 6 bases, and 5 bases lay outside the gene matches. The CDR3 sequence is 14 residues long. The germline V gene has CDR1 MNHEY and CDR2 SVGAGI. DNA for the CDR3: TGTGCCAGCAGGCGGGACAGGGCCCCCTACGAGCAGTACTTC. Protein: CASRRDRAPYEQYF.

This clonotype was found many times. This chain links TRBV11-2 with TRBJ1-1; D may be TRBD1 (6 bases). The germline CDR1 and CDR2 sequences are SGHAT and FQNNGV. V shed 5 bases and J shed 1 base, with 8 bases lying between them. The CDR3 has 13 residues. The CDR3 nucleotides are TGTGCCAGCAGCCGACAGGCGAACACTGAAGCTTTCTTT. It yields the protein CASSRQANTEAFF.

By proportion, this clonotype is medium-sized (0.01 to 0.1%). The chain joins TRBV5-1 to TRBJ2-4, with 11 bases identical to TRBD1. Germline CDR1 reads SGHRS; CDR2 reads YFSETQ. The CDR3 sequence is 16 residues long. V was clipped by 3 bases and J by 8 bases; unmatched bases: 10. Here the CDR3 DNA reads TGCGCCAGCAGCTACGACCCGGGACAGGGGGGGGACATTCAGTACTTC. Protein product: CASSYDPGQGGDIQYF.

This clonotype is medium-sized. The chain links TRBV5-1 to TRBJ1-3; D call uncertain. The CDR3 sequence is 17 residues long. V lost 0 bases, J lost 1 base, and 14 bases lay in between. Germline V lookup: CDR1 SGHRS, CDR2 YFSETQ. The CDR3 region is CASSLAGPLSSGNTIYF. Here the CDR3 DNA reads TGCGCCAGCAGCTTGGCCGGGCCGCTCAGTTCTGGAAACACCATATATTTT.

Judged by abundance, this clonotype is medium-sized. V usage is TRBV12-3 or TRBV12-4 and J usage is TRBJ2-5; TRBD2 aligns across 7 bases. The V gene end was trimmed by 2 bases and the J gene end by 6 bases; junction bases not matched to a gene: 6. This CDR3 has 14 residues. This CDR3 reads CASSLRSSGQTQYF. In nucleotides, the CDR3 is TGTGCCAGCAGTTTAAGGTCTAGCGGACAGACCCAGTACTTC.

J is TRBJ2-7 and V is TRBV12-3 or TRBV12-4, with a possible D match to TRBD1 (5 bases). Trimming took 3 bases from V and 6 from J, leaving 9 bases between them. The CDR3 contains 12 residues. CDR3 DNA sequence: TGTGCCAGCAGTTTCAGGACACTCGAGCAGTACTTC. Residues: CASSFRTLEQYF.